This T cell receptor beta chain was captured by sequencing in a study of cytomegalovirus exposure and HLA in healthy donors. Overall study results and limits: Altogether, some 160 TCR beta chains were recorded as cytomegalovirus-associated. In the analysis, some V segments, TRBV6-2 and TRBV6-3 included, were excluded as indistinguishable.

V shed 7 bases and J shed 13 bases, with 19 bases lying between them. Germline V gene lookup returns CDR1 MNHEY and CDR2 SVGAGI. This CDR3 is 13 amino acids long. Worth noting for this clone: The antigen is not known.

PCR involved 60 Vbeta and 13 Jbeta primers. Method: immunoSEQ multiplex PCR; TCRdb's copy keeps in-frame clones and lacks some. The sample lists approximately 260,000 clones; about 93% were seen once. The chain is built from TRBV6-5 and TRBJ1-4; no definite D call. The TCR sequence derives from a girl aged 2 to 10 in good health and CMV-seronegative. Input material: PBMCs. In DNA form, the CDR3 reads TGTGCCAGCACCTTACTTCCAGGCTCGAGACTGTTTTTT. This sequence encodes CASTLLPGSRLFF.